Listed below are T cell receptor beta chains from one sample, sequenced in a study of identical twins' blood T cells. TCRdb called the 5' RACE reads again in MiXCR, with one record for every CDR3 protein. The sample has hundreds of thousands of distinct CDR3 sequences, roughly 27% seen once; the top ten hold roughly 6.1%. The sequenced sample was PBMCs. These receptors were taken from a woman aged 18 to 50 in good health. Both conserved end residues are part of each CDR3. The D gene is left open where the match is weak. Clone size appears in some rows only: once, few, many, or a class for an expanded clone.

- few TRBJ1-1 TRBV6-2/TRBV6-3 CASSYSRGQLNTEAFF TGTGCCAGCAGTTACTCCAGGGGACAATTGAACACTGAAGCTTTCTTT
TRBD1 - TRBJ2-1 TRBV5-1 CASSLSGTGGSRYNEQFF TGCGCCAGCAGCTTGTCCGGGACAGGGGGCTCCCGCTACAATGAGCAGTTCTTC
- - TRBJ2-3 TRBV12-3/TRBV12-4 CASSLGEATQYF TGTGCCAGCAGTTTAGGGGAGGCTACGCAGTATTTT
- many TRBJ1-6 TRBV3-1 CASSQVRPASSYNSPLHF TGTGCCAGCAGCCAAGTACGTCCGGCCAGCTCCTATAATTCACCCCTCCACTTT
TRBD1 many TRBJ1-4 TRBV19 CASSFGQGEKLFF TGTGCCAGTAGTTTTGGACAGGGTGAAAAACTGTTTTTT
- - TRBJ2-3 TRBV20-1 CSAKRDQRTDTQYF TGCAGTGCCAAAAGGGACCAACGAACAGATACGCAGTATTTT
- few TRBJ1-2 TRBV6-5 CASSGAMGGFNGYTF TGTGCCAGCAGTGGGGCGATGGGGGGCTTCAATGGCTACACCTTC
TRBD2 few TRBJ2-7 TRBV18 CASSRLAGVEQYF TGTGCCAGCTCACGCTTAGCGGGAGTAGAGCAGTACTTC
- many TRBJ1-1 TRBV29-1 CSVGQSEAFF TGCAGCGTTGGACAGTCTGAAGCTTTCTTT
TRBD1 few TRBJ1-1 TRBV6-2/TRBV6-3 CASSSALGQSSNTEAFF TGTGCCAGCAGTTCGGCGTTGGGACAGTCATCGAACACTGAAGCTTTCTTT
- few TRBJ1-1 TRBV19 CASTRRSNTEAFF TGTGCCAGTACCAGGCGATCGAACACTGAAGCTTTCTTT
- - TRBJ1-2 TRBV19 CASTLGYGYTF TGTGCCAGTACGTTAGGATATGGCTACACCTTC
- few TRBJ1-2 TRBV29-1 CSVITEGYTF TGCAGCGTTATCACAGAGGGGTACACCTTC